This T cell receptor (beta chain) was identified in a study of post-analysis software for immune sequencing data. CDR1 is SGHTS, CDR2 YDEGEE, per germline. This CDR3 comprises 14 residues. Libraries were made from TCR beta cDNA, and they carried unique molecular identifiers. TCRdb reprocessed the PCR reads with MiXCR, giving one entry per CDR3 protein. The sample includes about 540,000 distinct CDR3 sequences, 30% to 40% of them seen just once. General study findings and limits: Patients showed TRBV5-6, TRBV5-1 and TRBV20-1 among several TRBV segments more frequent than in controls.

Details on this clonotype: Its antigen is currently unknown.

The chain is built from TRBV5-8 and TRBJ2-7, with 7 bases that match TRBD1. Judging by the DNA end, TRBJ2-5 fits better; the J call may be wrong. The sequence was collected from a girl aged 2 to 17 with multiple sclerosis. Sequencing used blood. The CDR3 sequence is CASSPRDSRETQYF. In DNA form, the CDR3 reads TGTGCCAGCAGCCCAAGGGACAGCCGAGAGACCCAGTACTTC.